This TCR beta chain was found in a study of identical twins. Broader study findings: Weaker excess twin sharing was seen among beta out-of-frame sequences. Modelling underestimated the level of out-of-frame TCR alpha sharing observed in monozygotic twins.

TCRdb reprocessed the 5' RACE reads with MiXCR, giving one entry per CDR3 protein. Of around 490,000 distinct CDR3 sequences listed, 20% to 25% were seen once; the top ten hold around 0.47%. This clonotype has a handful of counts. Its antigen is currently unknown. Germline CDR1 reads DFQATT; CDR2 reads SNEGSKA (reference sequence). The CDR3 loop spans 15 amino acids. J lost 2 bases, V lost 2 bases, and 7 bases had no gene match. This sample also belongs to another study, concerning yellow fever vaccine responses in identical twins.

This sequence originates from a woman in her late teens or twenties in good health. This chain uses TRBV20-1 with TRBJ2-3, with 7 bases matching TRBD2. Material for sequencing was CD4+ T cells sorted from blood. CDR3 nucleotide sequence: TGCAGTGCTAGACTTAGCGGGTTCGCCACAGATACGCAGTATTTT. It codes for CSARLSGFATDTQYF.